This TCR beta chain was retrieved from a study of lymphopenia after photon versus proton radiotherapy (dated by TCRdb to the late 2010s). Regarding the complete study: Photon and proton radiation therapy were compared by the study for their immunological effects in patients with gastrointestinal tumors who developed high-grade lymphopenia. The roughly 18 patients in the cohort had gastrointestinal tumors, were treated with either photon or proton therapy, and subsequently developed lymphopenia. The study aimed to characterize how the two radiation modalities differ in their impact on the immune system.

Comment on this clone: The specificity of this receptor is unknown. Base qualities were left out, and no much larger clone turns up one base away.

Study-wide findings and limitations: Across the cohort, an inverse correlation was found between a larger post-nadir drop in TCR diversity and overall survival time among patients who died. Relative stability during treatment was observed in proton-treated patients, whereas loss of naive T cells and TCR diversity and gain of effector/memory populations were observed in photon-treated patients. The survival association was examined only in patients who died, and the authors described better survival with proton therapy as a possibility, not as a demonstrated result. Once the lymphocyte count had reached its nadir, the repertoires of photon-treated patients showed oligoclonal expansion, particularly of CD8+ Temra cells, and this expansion drove the decline in diversity.

The CDR3 numbers 16 residues from cysteine through phenylalanine. Only CDR3 DNA remains: 48 bases, in frame from the first base. The germline V gene supplies CDR1 SGHNT and CDR2 YENEEA. V and J are truncated by 4 bases and 0 bases respectively, leaving an intervening sequence of 13 bases. The protocol used for the library was the immunoSEQ multiplex PCR assay. T cell repertoires were profiled by deep sequencing of rearranged TCR beta loci, alongside multiparametric flow cytometry. The clones in this table, taken by TCRdb from immuneACCESS, are in-frame only. Not every clone is retained; where verified, under half of the shortfall comes from an unresolved V gene, and the cause of the rest is unknown. The sample has 29,000 or so clones on record, roughly 89% of them singletons. The ten largest make up around 46% of the sample.

The chain employs TRBV11-3 and TRBJ1-3; TRBD1 is perhaps the D gene, given 5 matching bases. The TCR sequence derives from an older woman with cholangiocarcinoma. Some clones in this sample may be carry-over from other donors' samples. The source material was peripheral blood, sampled from a patient treated with proton-based radiotherapy. The DNA reads as follows: TGTGCCAGCAGCTCGGGGCCTCTGGGCTCTGGAAACACCATATATTTT. Its translation reads: CASSSGPLGSGNTIYF.